Shown below are 12 T cell receptor beta chains from a single sample sequenced in a study of cytotoxic CD8 clonotypes in ibrutinib-treated CLL. The data were produced by immunoSEQ multiplex PCR, yet TCRdb's version contains in-frame clones alone and is incomplete. The sample has just over 200,000 clones, 70% to 75% seen once. Sample: PBMCs, taken after 12 months of ibrutinib treatment. The receptors stem from a human donor with chronic lymphocytic leukemia.

The chain uses TRBV9 and TRBJ2-5, with 10 bases identical to TRBD2. This CDR3 has 17 residues. V lost 3 bases to trimming and J lost 4 bases; unmatched junction nucleotides: 12. CDR1 is SGDLS, CDR2 YYNGEE, per germline. The CDR3 region is CASSAQSGRAPRETQYF. The CDR3 DNA reads as TGTGCCAGCAGCGCCCAGAGCGGGAGGGCCCCTAGAGAGACCCAGTACTTC. Variable domain in full (rest from reference TRBV9 and TRBJ2-5): DSGVTQTPKHLITATGQRVTLRCSPRSGDLSVYWYQQSLDQGLQFLIQYYNGEERAKGNILERFSAQQFPDLHSELNLSSLELGDSALYFCASSAQSGRAPRETQYFGPGTRLLVL.

This chain links TRBV7-2 with TRBJ1-1; tentatively, D is TRBD1 (6 bases). V lost 5 bases to trimming and J lost 0 bases, with 19 bases between them. The CDR3 totals 17 residues. Looked up from germline, CDR1 is SGHTA and CDR2 is FQGNSA. The CDR3 region is CASSKGGGKRLNTEAFF. CDR3 DNA: TGTGCCAGCAGCAAAGGAGGGGGGAAGCGCCTGAACACTGAAGCTTTCTTT.

The chain employs TRBV19 and TRBJ1-1, with TRBD1 identical over 7 bases. Germline V CDR1 and CDR2: LNHDA, SQIVND (reference sequence). The CDR3 sequence is 18 residues long. The junction had 19 bases not matched to a gene; V was cut back by 6 bases and J by 3 bases. CDR3 region: CASSLGSPGGASDTEAFF. The CDR3 region has the DNA TGTGCCAGTAGCCTAGGATCGCCAGGGGGAGCATCCGACACTGAAGCTTTCTTT. Using reference TRBV19 and TRBJ1-1 for the parts outside the CDR3, the full variable domain is DGGITQSPKYLFRKEGQNVTLSCEQNLNHDAMYWYRQDPGQGLRLIYYSQIVNDFQKGDIAEGYSVSREKKESFPLTVTSAQKNPTAFYLCASSLGSPGGASDTEAFFGQGTRLTVV.

V gene TRBV30 combines with J gene TRBJ2-2; weak D call: TRBD2 (6 bases). Germline loops: CDR1 GTSNPN, CDR2 SVGIG (reference sequence). Trimming left V 3 bases short and J 0 bases short, with 14 bases between. The CDR3 contains 16 residues. CDR3 protein: CAWSLEQRANTGELFF. The DNA for the CDR3 is TGTGCCTGGAGCCTCGAACAGCGGGCGAACACCGGGGAGCTGTTTTTT.

The gene calls are TRBV4-1 and TRBJ1-5, with D hard to call. The CDR3 extends over 14 amino acids. V gave up 1 base and J gave up 11 bases, with 15 bases separating them. Germline CDR1 and CDR2: MGHRA and YSYEKL. The CDR3 region is CASSQVGGRRAQHF. DNA for the CDR3: TGCGCCAGCAGCCAAGTTGGAGGGAGGAGGGCCCAGCATTTT.

CDR3 amino acids: CASSSNDREANYGYTF. In nucleotides, the CDR3 is TGTGCCAGCAGCTCAAACGACAGAGAGGCTAACTATGGCTACACCTTC. The V call is TRBV7-3, the J call TRBJ1-2; D is perhaps TRBD1 (5 bases). Germline V gives CDR1 SGHTA, CDR2 FQGTGA. The CDR3 sequence is 16 residues long. Between the trimmed V and J ends, which lost 4 bases and 0 bases, there was a span of 15 bases.

The chain couples TRBV2 to TRBJ2-1; D is uncertain. V gave up 1 base and J gave up 6 bases, with 16 bases separating them. The CDR3 extends over 16 amino acids. The germline CDR1 and CDR2 sequences are SNHLY and FYNNEI. In DNA, the CDR3 is TGTGCCAGCAGTGAAGGAACCACCCTCGAATTCAATGAGCAGTTCTTC. Its translation is CASSEGTTLEFNEQFF.

The chain joins TRBV19 to TRBJ2-1, with 9 positions matching TRBD1. CDR1 is LNHDA, CDR2 SQIVND, per germline (reference sequence). Losses at the gene ends were 5 bases for V and 2 bases for J; bases not matched to a gene: 7. The CDR3 covers 16 residues. The CDR3, as DNA: TGTGCCAGTAGTCCCGGGACAGGGTGGACCTACAATGAGCAGTTCTTC. Amino acids: CASSPGTGWTYNEQFF.

The chain links TRBV2 to TRBJ1-1; possibly TRBD1 for D (6 bases). Per germline, CDR1 SNHLY and CDR2 FYNNEI. V lost 0 bases and J lost 3, with 11 bases in between. The CDR3 is 15 residues long. CDR3 sequence reads: CASSEAPGAYTEAFF. The CDR3 DNA follows: TGTGCCAGCAGTGAAGCTCCGGGGGCCTACACTGAAGCTTTCTTT.

The chain recombines TRBV7-6 with TRBJ2-3, with 9 bases aligning to TRBD2. The CDR3 extends over 17 amino acids. V trimming: 1 base; J trimming: 8 bases; junction bases outside the gene matches: 13. Germline loops: CDR1 SGHVS, CDR2 FNYEAQ. This CDR3 reads CASSLGSGSGGRGTQYF. As DNA, the CDR3 is TGTGCCAGCAGCTTAGGTTCAGGTAGCGGGGGCCGGGGTACGCAGTATTTT.

CDR3 loop: CASSSSAGEHTYEQYF. The CDR3 DNA reads TGTGCCAGCAGTAGTAGTGCGGGAGAGCACACCTACGAGCAGTACTTC. The chain carries TRBV28 and TRBJ2-7; TRBD2 matches 7 bases. V was clipped by 5 bases and J by 2 bases; unmatched bases: 12. Germline values: CDR1 MDHEN, CDR2 SYDVKM. The CDR3 consists of 16 residues. Filled out from reference TRBV28 and TRBJ2-7, the complete variable domain reads DVKVTQSSRYLVKRTGEKVFLECVQDMDHENMFWYRQDPGLGLRLIYFSYDVKMKEKGDIPEGYSVSREKKERFSLILESASTNQTSMYLCASSSSAGEHTYEQYFGPGTRLTVT.

This chain joins TRBV9 and TRBJ2-1; 9 positions agree with TRBD1. The V gene's germline CDR1 is SGDLS and CDR2 YYNGEE. The trim removed 6 bases at V and 4 bases at J, leaving 8 bases unmatched. The CDR3 is 15 residues long. The CDR3 DNA reads as TGTGCCAGCAACAGACAGGGGGGAGGATACAATGAGCAGTTCTTC. This encodes CASNRQGGGYNEQFF.